This section outlines one T cell receptor beta chain sequence together with its context. Authors' methods: Estimation of nucleated cell counts relied on the amplification of reference gene primers. Profiled with immunoSEQ multiplex PCR; TCRdb holds only in-frame clones, not every one. The D gene and trimming were derived from the DNA, and the V and J assignments and clone size from that table. The sample has about 34,000 clones; over 60% are singletons. Germline CDR1 is LNHDA and CDR2 is SQIVND (reference sequence). J lost 7 bases, V lost 5 bases, and 2 bases had no gene match. This CDR3 contains 13 residues. These data belong to a study of blood T cell repertoires in COVID-19. Overall study: Researchers got acute and convalescent COVID-19 samples from the United States, Italy and Spain. T cells, B-cell-depleted T cells, or PBMCs provided the cDNA or gDNA that served as material.

Material for sequencing was peripheral blood. V gene TRBV19 combines with J gene TRBJ2-4; TRBD1 aligns across 10 bases. This receptor was obtained from a human donor in a cohort sampled during active COVID-19. CDR3 sequence (DNA): TGTGCCAGTAGTGAGGGACAGGGGAACATTCAGTACTTC. It is translated as CASSEGQGNIQYF. Combining the CDR3 with reference TRBV19 and TRBJ2-4 gives the whole variable domain DGGITQSPKYLFRKEGQNVTLSCEQNLNHDAMYWYRQDPGQGLRLIYYSQIVNDFQKGDIAEGYSVSREKKESFPLTVTSAQKNPTAFYLCASSEGQGNIQYFGAGTRLSVL.